These 18 T cell receptor beta chains were all obtained from the same sample, sequenced in a study of a mutant IDH1 vaccine in newly diagnosed glioma. Time point meaning: week 23, last vaccination. In the vaccine, a single dose held 300 ug of the mutant IDH1 20-mer peptide, along with topical imiquimod. The protocol was immunoSEQ multiplex PCR, while the TCRdb copy is restricted to in-frame clones and leaves out a portion. The data hold around 56,000 clones, with approximately 78% observed a single time. These TCRs' antigens remain unknown. The starting material was PBMCs, obtained from a glioma patient whose treatment included an IDH1 peptide vaccine. The receptor set was obtained from a woman in her forties with glioma. Some clones in this sample may be carry-over from other donors' samples.

The chain is built from TRBV5-1 and TRBJ1-2; maybe TRBD1 (6 bases). Germline V CDR1 and CDR2: SGHRS, YFSETQ. Trimming removed 4 bases from V and 5 bases from J, with 15 bases in between. The CDR3 runs to 14 residues. The CDR3 DNA is TGCGCCAGCAGCCCCTTAGGGGGGGAGTATGGCTACACCTTC. This encodes CASSPLGGEYGYTF.

The chain links TRBV7-9 to TRBJ2-7; D uncertain. V was shortened by 5 bases and J by 2 bases, with 7 bases between the two germline ends. This CDR3 has 12 amino acids. Germline CDR1 is SEHNR and CDR2 is FQNEAQ (reference sequence). CDR3: CASSHGAYEQYF. The CDR3 bases are TGTGCCAGCAGCCACGGAGCCTACGAGCAGTACTTC.

The J gene is TRBJ1-1, the V gene TRBV5-1; 10 positions agree with TRBD1. The trim removed 3 bases at V and 8 bases at J, leaving 13 bases unmatched. The CDR3 is 16 residues long. CDR1 and CDR2 (germline): SGHRS, YFSETQ. The CDR3 loop reads CASSWDRGDTYKEAFF. For the CDR3, the DNA is TGCGCCAGCAGCTGGGACAGGGGCGATACCTACAAAGAAGCTTTCTTT.

V gene TRBV5-4 combines with J gene TRBJ2-1; either TRBD1 or TRBD2 may fit D (6 bases each). The germline V and J ends were trimmed by 4 bases and 0 bases, with 11 bases remaining between them. The CDR3 length is 15 residues. The germline gives CDR1 SGHNT, CDR2 YYREEE (reference sequence). The CDR3 DNA reads as TGTGCCAGCAGCCCCGGGGGCCTCTCCTACAATGAGCAGTTCTTC. This sequence encodes CASSPGGLSYNEQFF.

The chain links TRBV5-1 to TRBJ1-6; D is ambiguous. The CDR3 runs 14 residues. Trimming shortened V by 4 bases and J by 6 bases, and 11 bases separated the two germline ends. Per the germline V gene, CDR1 is SGHRS and CDR2 is YFSETQ. The CDR3 reads CASSPDVSNSPLHF. The DNA for the CDR3 is TGCGCCAGCAGCCCGGATGTTTCTAATTCACCCCTCCACTTT.

This sequence joins TRBV5-5 and TRBJ2-3; D not resolved. CDR3 length: 15 amino acids. Germline V lookup: CDR1 SGHKS, CDR2 YYEKEE (reference sequence). V lost 1 base and J 5 bases, leaving 14 bases between the germline ends. DNA for the CDR3: TGTGCCAGCAGCTTGATCGGCAGAATCGGAGATACGCAGTATTTT. Protein sequence: CASSLIGRIGDTQYF.

The J gene is TRBJ2-7, the V gene TRBV30, with D possibly matching TRBD2 (6 bases). The CDR3 is 14 amino acids. CDR1 and CDR2 (germline): GTSNPN, SVGIG (reference sequence). V dropped 3 bases and J dropped 1 base, with 13 bases sitting between them. The CDR3 region is CAWSLGGVSYEQYF. CDR3 coding DNA: TGTGCCTGGAGCCTGGGGGGAGTTTCCTACGAGCAGTACTTC.

The CDR3 bases are TGTGCCAGCTCCGGGACTAGCGGCTACAATGAGCAGTTCTTC. It is translated as CASSGTSGYNEQFF. The chain joins TRBV2 to TRBJ2-1; TRBD2 matches at 11 bases. CDR1 is SNHLY, CDR2 FYNNEI, per germline. The CDR3 covers 14 residues. The V gene end was trimmed by 8 bases and the J gene end by 3 bases; junction bases not matched to a gene: 3.

The chain joins TRBV7-9 to TRBJ1-6; no clear D. The germline V and J ends were trimmed by 2 bases and 5 bases, with 7 bases remaining between them. The CDR3 has 14 residues. Looked up from germline, CDR1 is SEHNR and CDR2 is FQNEAQ (reference sequence). The CDR3 reads CASSLNANNSPLHF. The CDR3 DNA reads as TGTGCCAGCAGCTTAAACGCTAATAATTCACCCCTCCACTTT.

V is TRBV5-6 and J is TRBJ1-2; weak D call: TRBD1 (5 bases). The CDR3 has 16 residues. CDR1 is SGHDT, CDR2 YYEEEE, per germline. Between the trimmed V and J ends, which lost 0 bases and 9 bases, there was a span of 21 bases. The DNA for the CDR3 is TGTGCCAGCAGCTTGGAGCCGGCGAAGGGACCTGTGCGCTACACCTTC. Amino acid sequence: CASSLEPAKGPVRYTF.

V is TRBV25-1 and J is TRBJ1-2; perhaps TRBD1 as D (5 bases). The germline gives CDR1 MGHDK, CDR2 SYGVNS. Trimming removed 6 bases at V and 2 bases at J, with 13 bases between. This CDR3 spans 14 amino acids. For the CDR3, the DNA is TGTGCCAGCAGGGGGGTGGGTTTCAACTATGGCTACACCTTC. Its translation is CASRGVGFNYGYTF.

The chain combines TRBV4-1 with TRBJ1-1, with D possibly matching TRBD1 (6 bases). The CDR3 has 14 residues. The germline CDR1 and CDR2 sequences are MGHRA and YSYEKL. The ends were cut back, 4 bases at V and 3 bases at J, with 12 bases in the middle. For the CDR3, the DNA is TGCGCCAGCAGCCGCAGGGGCCAGGACACTGAAGCTTTCTTT. Amino acids: CASSRRGQDTEAFF.

This chain connects TRBV4-1 to TRBJ2-7; TRBD2 matches at 8 bases. This CDR3 comprises 17 residues. CDR1 and CDR2 from the germline V gene are MGHRA and YSYEKL. Germline trimming cut 1 base from V and 2 bases from J; bases unmatched to any gene: 10. The CDR3 DNA reads as TGCGCCAGCAGCCAAGTGGTCTCTGCGGGACTAGCCTACGAGCAGTACTTC. It yields the protein CASSQVVSAGLAYEQYF.

This rearrangement joins TRBV9 to TRBJ1-5; unclear D gene. The CDR3 has 15 residues. Germline V gives CDR1 SGDLS, CDR2 YYNGEE. The germline V and J ends were trimmed by 0 bases and 6 bases, with 13 bases remaining between them. CDR3 coding DNA: TGTGCCAGCAGCGTAGATGGGAGGGTAAGTCAGCCCCAGCATTTT. Its translation: CASSVDGRVSQPQHF.

The gene calls are TRBV30 and TRBJ2-5; no reliable D call. Per germline, CDR1 GTSNPN and CDR2 SVGIG (reference sequence). The ends were cut back, 0 bases at V and 6 bases at J, with 17 bases in the middle. The CDR3 contains 15 residues. The CDR3 reads CAWSVSSWNGKTQYF. CDR3 DNA sequence: TGTGCCTGGAGTGTGTCCAGTTGGAATGGAAAGACCCAGTACTTC. The variable domain in full, with the rest retrieved from reference TRBV30 and TRBJ2-5, is SQTIHQWPATLVQPVGSPLSLECTVEGTSNPNLYWYRQAAGRGLQLLFYSVGIGQISSEVPQNLSASRPQDRQFILSSKKLLLSDSGFYLCAWSVSSWNGKTQYFGPGTRLLVL.

This rearrangement joins TRBV19 to TRBJ2-4; D unclear. This CDR3 spans 16 amino acids. V dropped 5 bases and J dropped 0 bases, with 14 bases sitting between them. Germline V gene sequence: CDR1 LNHDA, CDR2 SQIVND (reference sequence). This chain's CDR3 is CASSLLSGRAKNIQYF. In DNA, the CDR3 is TGTGCCAGTAGTCTGCTATCGGGCCGAGCCAAAAACATTCAGTACTTC.

The chain joins TRBV11-2 to TRBJ2-7; possible D gene TRBD2, 6 bases. V was pared by 1 base and J by 0 bases, with 7 bases between. Germline V gene lookup returns CDR1 SGHAT and CDR2 FQNNGV. The CDR3 extends over 14 amino acids. The CDR3 region has the DNA TGTGCCAGCAGCTTAGTGCGGGGCTCCTACGAGCAGTACTTC. Translated, it gives CASSLVRGSYEQYF.

The chain joins TRBV25-1 to TRBJ1-5; D may be TRBD1 (5 bases). Germline CDR1 MGHDK, CDR2 SYGVNS. The ends were cut back, 3 bases at V and 6 bases at J, with 9 bases in the middle. This CDR3 contains 13 residues. CDR3: CASSEEGIQPQHF. CDR3 DNA: TGTGCCAGCAGTGAGGAGGGGATTCAGCCCCAGCATTTT.